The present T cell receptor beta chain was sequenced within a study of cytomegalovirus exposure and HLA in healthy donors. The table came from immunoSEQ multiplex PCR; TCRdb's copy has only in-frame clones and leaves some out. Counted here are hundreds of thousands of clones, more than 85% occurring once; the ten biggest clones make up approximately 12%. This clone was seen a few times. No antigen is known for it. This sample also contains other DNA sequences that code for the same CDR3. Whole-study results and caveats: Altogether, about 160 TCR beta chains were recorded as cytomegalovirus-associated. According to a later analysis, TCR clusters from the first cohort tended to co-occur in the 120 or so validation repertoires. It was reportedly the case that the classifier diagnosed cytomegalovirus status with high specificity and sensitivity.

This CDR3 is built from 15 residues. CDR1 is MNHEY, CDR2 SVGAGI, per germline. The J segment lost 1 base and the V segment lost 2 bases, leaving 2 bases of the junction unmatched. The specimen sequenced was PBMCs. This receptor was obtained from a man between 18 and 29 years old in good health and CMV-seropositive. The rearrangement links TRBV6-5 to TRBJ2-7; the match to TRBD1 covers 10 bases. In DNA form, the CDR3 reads TGTGCCAGCAGTTACAGGGACAGGGGTTCCTACGAGCAGTACTTC. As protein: CASSYRDRGSYEQYF.